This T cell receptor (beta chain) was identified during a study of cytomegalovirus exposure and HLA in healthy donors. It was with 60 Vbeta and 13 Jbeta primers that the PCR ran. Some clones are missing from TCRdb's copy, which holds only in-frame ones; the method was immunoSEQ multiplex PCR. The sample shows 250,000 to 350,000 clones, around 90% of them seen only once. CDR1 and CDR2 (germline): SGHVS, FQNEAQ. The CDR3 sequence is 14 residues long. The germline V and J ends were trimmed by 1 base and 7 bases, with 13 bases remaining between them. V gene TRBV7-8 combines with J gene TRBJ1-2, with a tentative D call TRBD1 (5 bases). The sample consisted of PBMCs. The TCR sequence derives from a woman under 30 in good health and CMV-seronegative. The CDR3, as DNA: TGTGCCAGCAGCTTAGGAGTTCAGGGCGGTGGCTACACCTTC. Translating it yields CASSLGVQGGGYTF.